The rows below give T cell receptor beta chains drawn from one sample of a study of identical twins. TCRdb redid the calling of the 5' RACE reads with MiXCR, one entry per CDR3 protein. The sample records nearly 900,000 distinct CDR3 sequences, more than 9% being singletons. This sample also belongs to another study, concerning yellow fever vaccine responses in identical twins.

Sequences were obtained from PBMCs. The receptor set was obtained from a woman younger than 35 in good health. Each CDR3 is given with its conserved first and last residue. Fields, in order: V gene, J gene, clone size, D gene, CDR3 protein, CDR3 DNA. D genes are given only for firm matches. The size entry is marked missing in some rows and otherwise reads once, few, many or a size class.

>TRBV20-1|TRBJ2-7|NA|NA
CSARSPLGYEQYF
TGCAGTGCTAGGAGCCCCCTTGGGTACGAGCAGTACTTC
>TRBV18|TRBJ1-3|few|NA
CASSPTERERNTIYF
TGTGCCAGCTCCCCAACTGAGCGGGAGAGAAACACCATATATTTT
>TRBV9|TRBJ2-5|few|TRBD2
CASSVAGGHETQYF
TGTGCCAGCAGCGTAGCGGGGGGGCACGAGACCCAGTACTTC
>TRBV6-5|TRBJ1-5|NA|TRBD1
CASSLRPGQGNQPQHF
TGTGCCAGCAGTTTACGTCCGGGACAGGGCAATCAGCCCCAGCATTTT
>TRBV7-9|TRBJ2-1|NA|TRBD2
CASIGVAGGYNEQFF
TGTGCCAGCATAGGGGTAGCGGGAGGTTACAATGAGCAGTTCTTC
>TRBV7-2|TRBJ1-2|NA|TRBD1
CASSLATDRGGGYTF
TGTGCCAGCAGCTTAGCTACTGACAGGGGGGGTGGCTACACCTTC
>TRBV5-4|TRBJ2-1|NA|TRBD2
CASSPLAGGSLGEQFF
TGTGCCAGCAGCCCTCTTGCGGGCGGGAGTCTTGGTGAGCAGTTCTTC
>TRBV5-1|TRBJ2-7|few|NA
CASSSSDGPYEQYF
TGCGCCAGCAGCTCCTCCGACGGTCCCTACGAGCAGTACTTC
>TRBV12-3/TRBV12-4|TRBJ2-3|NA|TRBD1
CASSPRTGAGYTQYF
TGTGCCAGCAGTCCAAGGACAGGGGCAGGTTATACGCAGTATTTT
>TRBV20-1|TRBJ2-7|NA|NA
CSASPGDIYEQYF
TGCAGTGCTAGTCCAGGGGATATCTACGAGCAGTACTTC
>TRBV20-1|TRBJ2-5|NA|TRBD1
CSARGDSQETQYF
TGCAGTGCTAGAGGGGACAGCCAAGAGACCCAGTACTTC
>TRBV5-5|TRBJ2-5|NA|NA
CASSLVSQPQYF
TGTGCCAGCAGCTTGGTATCCCAGCCCCAGTACTTC
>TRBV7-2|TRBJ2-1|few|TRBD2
CASSLTGTSVYNEQFF
TGTGCCAGCAGCTTAACCGGGACTAGCGTTTACAATGAGCAGTTCTTC
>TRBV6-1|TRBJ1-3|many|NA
CASRGPSSGNTIYF
TGTGCCAGCAGGGGACCCAGCTCTGGAAACACCATATATTTT
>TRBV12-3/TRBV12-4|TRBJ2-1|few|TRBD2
CASSKRTSGRNEQFF
TGTGCCAGCAGTAAGCGGACTAGCGGGAGGAATGAGCAGTTCTTC